Each of the 26 T cell receptor beta chains below was sequenced from the same sample in a study of T cells in lung cancer brain metastases. Assay used: immunoSEQ multiplex PCR; TCRdb lists only in-frame clones, some missing. The sample lists under 5,000 clones, roughly 87% occurring once. Sequencing was performed on tumor tissue from the primary lung tumor. The receptors derive from a woman aged 50 to 65 with non-small cell lung cancer.

In its sample, this clone was seen a few times. The chain combines TRBV18 with TRBJ1-1, with D tentatively TRBD1 (5 bases). Germline assignment: CDR1 KGHSH and CDR2 LQKENI. The CDR3 sequence is 13 residues long. The ends were cut back, 3 bases at V and 3 bases at J, with 8 bases in the middle. CDR3 amino acids: CASSPGRDTEAFF. CDR3 in DNA: TGTGCCAGCTCACCGGGCAGGGACACTGAAGCTTTCTTT. Complete variable domain (other parts from reference TRBV18 and TRBJ1-1): NAGVMQNPRHLVRRRGQEARLRCSPMKGHSHVYWYRQLPEEGLKFMVYLQKENIIDESGMPKERFSAEFPKEGPSILRIQQVVRGDSAAYFCASSPGRDTEAFFGQGTRLTVV.

The rearrangement links TRBV18 to TRBJ1-5; D uncertain. CDR1 is KGHSH, CDR2 LQKENI, per germline. This CDR3 is built from 16 residues. V was pared by 2 bases and J by 2 bases, with 13 bases between. This chain's CDR3 is CASSPKEGLGNQPQHF. In DNA form, the CDR3 reads TGTGCCAGCTCACCAAAGGAAGGGTTGGGCAATCAGCCCCAGCATTTT.

V is TRBV11-2 and J is TRBJ2-7, with 12 nucleotides matching TRBD2. CDR1 is SGHAT, CDR2 FQNNGV, per germline. With V trimmed by 0 bases and J by 10 bases, 7 bases remained unmatched. The length of the CDR3 is 15 residues. The CDR3 nucleotides are TGTGCCAGCAGCTTAGAAGCTAGCGGGAGGGCGAGCCAGTACGTC. This translates into CASSLEASGRASQYV.

V gene TRBV6-1 combines with J gene TRBJ2-7; 8 nucleotides match TRBD2. CDR3 length: 17 residues. The V segment lost 1 base and the J segment 2 bases; nucleotides outside the gene matches: 10. Germline V CDR1 and CDR2: MNHNS, SASEGT. The CDR3 loop is CASSEVPSGSVTYEQYV. In DNA form, the CDR3 reads TGTGCCAGCAGTGAAGTACCGAGCGGGAGCGTCACCTACGAGCAGTACGTC.

This rearrangement joins TRBV6-1 to TRBJ1-1; the D gene is possibly TRBD1 (5 bases). Germline V gene lookup returns CDR1 MNHNS and CDR2 SASEGT. V lost 6 bases to trimming and J lost 5 bases, with 16 bases between them. This CDR3 region has 14 residues. The CDR3 sequence is CASSQPNRQTEAFF. CDR3 coding DNA: TGTGCCAGCAGCCAACCCAACCGACAGACTGAAGCTTTCTTT.

This sequence joins TRBV2 and TRBJ1-1; tentative D call: TRBD1 (6 bases). CDR1 and CDR2 (germline): SNHLY, FYNNEI. The CDR3 is 15 amino acids. Trimming took off 9 bases at V and 10 bases at J, with 27 bases between the two ends. The CDR3 sequence is CASSVMGRNQGRAFF. The CDR3 nucleotides read TGTGCCAGTTCGGTCATGGGACGTAACCAGGGGCGAGCTTTCTTT. Based on the CDR3 plus reference TRBV2 and TRBJ1-1, the full variable domain is EPEVTQTPSHQVTQMGQEVILRCVPISNHLYFYWYRQILGQKVEFLVSFYNNEISEKSEIFDDQFSVERPDGSNFTLKIRSTKLEDSAMYFCASSVMGRNQGRAFFGQGTRLTVV.

V is TRBV6-5 and J is TRBJ1-5, with 9 positions matching TRBD1. The length of the CDR3 is 16 residues. The J segment lost 11 bases and the V segment lost 0 bases, leaving 11 bases of the junction unmatched. Germline CDR1 is MNHEY and CDR2 is SVGAGI. CDR3 nucleotides: TGTGCCAGCAGTTACTCAAGGGGGACAGGGCTGGGGACCCAGCATTTT. It yields the protein CASSYSRGTGLGTQHF.

V usage is TRBV11-2 and J usage is TRBJ1-3; no clear D gene. There are 14 residues in the CDR3. V lost 6 bases and J 2 bases, leaving 11 bases between the germline ends. Per germline, CDR1 SGHAT and CDR2 FQNNGV. This CDR3 reads CASRLQQAGNTIYF. DNA of the CDR3: TGTGCCAGCAGGCTACAACAAGCTGGAAACACCATATATTTT.

This chain connects TRBV15 to TRBJ2-1; TRBD2 matches at 11 bases. Germline V gives CDR1 LNHNV, CDR2 YYDKDF (reference sequence). The junction had 13 bases not matched to a gene; V was cut back by 1 base and J by 8 bases. The CDR3 runs to 18 residues. Here the CDR3 DNA reads TGTGCCACCAGCAGAGGTATCCAACTAGCGGGGGTGTCTGATGAGCAGTTCTTC. It encodes CATSRGIQLAGVSDEQFF.

The rearrangement uses TRBV5-1 and TRBJ2-2; tentative D call: TRBD2 (5 bases). V lost 4 bases, J lost 1 base, and 8 bases lay in between. Germline V gives CDR1 SGHRS, CDR2 YFSETQ. The CDR3 runs 14 residues. CDR3 nucleotide sequence: TGCGCCAGCAGCCCCGGGATGAACACCGGGGAGCTGTTTTTT. Encoded protein: CASSPGMNTGELFF.

The genes are TRBV7-2 and TRBJ1-5; D unclear. V was cut by 7 bases and J by 6 bases, with 16 bases left in between. Germline lookup yields CDR1 SGHTA and CDR2 FQGNSA. The CDR3 is 14 residues long. This CDR3 reads CASTPDRRGQPQHF. CDR3 sequence (DNA): TGTGCCAGCACCCCAGACCGGCGGGGTCAGCCCCAGCATTTT.

The chain joins TRBV18 to TRBJ1-5, with 8 bases fitting TRBD1. The germline gives CDR1 KGHSH, CDR2 LQKENI. The CDR3 loop spans 14 amino acids. The V segment lost 3 bases and the J segment 5 bases; nucleotides outside the gene matches: 3. The CDR3 DNA reads TGTGCCAGCTCACCCGGACAGGGTGATCAGCCCCAGCATTTT. It translates to CASSPGQGDQPQHF.

V is TRBV9 and J is TRBJ1-4, with D possibly TRBD1 on 5 matching bases. Looked up from germline, CDR1 is SGDLS and CDR2 is YYNGEE. The CDR3 loop spans 15 amino acids. V lost 4 bases and J 3 bases, leaving 13 bases between the germline ends. The CDR3 DNA is TGTGCCAGCAGCCCCCGACAGAGTCCTAATGAAAAACTGTTTTTT. Its translation: CASSPRQSPNEKLFF. Full variable domain (missing parts from reference TRBV9 and TRBJ1-4): DSGVTQTPKHLITATGQRVTLRCSPRSGDLSVYWYQQSLDQGLQFLIQYYNGEERAKGNILERFSAQQFPDLHSELNLSSLELGDSALYFCASSPRQSPNEKLFFGSGTQLSVL.

The chain links TRBV13 to TRBJ2-7; D is perhaps TRBD2 (6 bases). This CDR3 is 14 amino acids long. V was cut by 1 base and J by 3 bases, with 10 bases left in between. Germline loops: CDR1 PRHDT, CDR2 FYEKMQ (reference sequence). The CDR3 DNA reads TGTGCCAGCAGCTTAGCGGCTAGCGACTACGAGCAGTACGTC. Protein product: CASSLAASDYEQYV.

The chain couples TRBV27 to TRBJ1-2; D not certain. CDR3 length equals 16 residues. Trimming cost V 2 bases and J 2 bases, with 15 bases left between them. Germline V lookup: CDR1 MNHEY, CDR2 SMNVEV (reference sequence). CDR3: CASSLSKGSSNYGYTF. CDR3 nucleotide sequence: TGTGCCAGCAGTTTAAGCAAAGGATCGTCGAACTATGGCTACACCTTC.

Concerning this clone itself: At one boundary the junction diverges from the germline segment, which might be a read error. DNA of the CDR3: TGTGCCAGCAGCTTAGTTTTGGGGCAGGGTCTGATTTTT. It yields the protein CASSLVLGQGLIF. The V and J genes are TRBV7-6 and TRBJ1-4; perhaps TRBD1 as D (5 bases). This CDR3 has 13 residues. Germline values: CDR1 SGHVS, CDR2 FNYEAQ.

This chain links TRBV18 with TRBJ1-5; D is uncertain. Germline V gives CDR1 KGHSH, CDR2 LQKENI. There are 14 residues in the CDR3. Trimming took 1 base from V and 2 from J, leaving 6 bases between them. CDR3 nucleotides: TGTGCCAGCTCACCACAGGGTGGCAATCAGCCCCAGCATTTT. Its translation: CASSPQGGNQPQHF.

Turning to this clone: The junction differs from germline at one of its ends, possibly a read error. Written as DNA, the CDR3 is TGTGCCAGCCCCAACCAGGCGGCGCCCCGCCGCGGAGCTTTTTTT. It specifies CASPNQAAPRRGAFF. The chain has TRBV9 and TRBJ1-1; D gene uncertain. There are 15 residues in the CDR3. Germline CDR1 SGDLS, CDR2 YYNGEE.

The chain employs TRBV9 and TRBJ1-4, with no clear D. CDR1 and CDR2 from the germline V gene are SGDLS and YYNGEE. This CDR3 spans 18 amino acids. The ends were cut back, 0 bases at V and 5 bases at J, with 20 bases in the middle. CDR3 loop: CASSVASIRPTPNEKLFF. The CDR3 nucleotides are TGTGCCAGCAGCGTAGCTTCCATAAGACCGACCCCGAATGAAAAACTGTTTTTT.

V and J are TRBV9 and TRBJ1-4; 7 bases match TRBD1. The CDR3 has 15 amino acids. Per the germline V gene, CDR1 is SGDLS and CDR2 is YYNGEE. Trimming at V came to 3 bases and at J to 5 bases, leaving 7 bases not matched to a gene. The CDR3 protein is CASSAGTVTNEKLFF. CDR3 sequence (DNA): TGTGCCAGCAGCGCAGGGACAGTTACAAATGAAAAACTGTTTTTT.

The V call is TRBV7-3, the J call TRBJ2-3, with no clear D. Trimming left V 2 bases short and J 2 bases short, with 8 bases between. Germline CDR1 reads SGHTA; CDR2 reads FQGTGA. The CDR3 is 14 residues long. CDR3 in amino acids: CASSLSAITDTQYF. CDR3 bases: TGTGCCAGCAGCTTATCAGCGATCACAGATACGCAGTATTTT.

This chain uses TRBV18 with TRBJ1-5; D uncertain. CDR1 and CDR2 (germline): KGHSH, LQKENI. The CDR3 has 14 residues. V lost 2 bases to trimming and J lost 5 bases, with 10 bases between them. In nucleotides, the CDR3 is TGTGCCAGCTCACCAAGAAACGGCGATCAGCCCCAGCATTTT. It is translated as CASSPRNGDQPQHF. The variable domain in full, completed from reference TRBV18 and TRBJ1-5, reads NAGVMQNPRHLVRRRGQEARLRCSPMKGHSHVYWYRQLPEEGLKFMVYLQKENIIDESGMPKERFSAEFPKEGPSILRIQQVVRGDSAAYFCASSPRNGDQPQHFGDGTRLSIL.

The rearrangement links TRBV5-6 to TRBJ2-3; a possible D gene is TRBD1 (6 bases). This CDR3 spans 16 amino acids. V was trimmed by 1 base and J by 2 bases, leaving 14 bases between them. CDR1 and CDR2 from the germline V gene are SGHDT and YYEEEE. CDR3 DNA: TGTGCCAGCAGCTTGAGGGACAAGTTCTACACAGATACGCAGTATTTT. Encoded protein: CASSLRDKFYTDTQYF.

The chain recombines TRBV18 with TRBJ2-3; unclear D gene. The CDR3 is 14 amino acids. CDR1 KGHSH and CDR2 LQKENI come from the germline V gene. Between the trimmed V and J ends, which lost 4 bases and 2 bases, there was a span of 10 bases. Written as DNA, the CDR3 is TGTGCCAGCTCACTGAACCCTCCCACAGATACGCAGTATTTT. Encoded protein: CASSLNPPTDTQYF.

V is TRBV4-2 and J is TRBJ2-7; 8 bases agree with TRBD2. The germline gives CDR1 LGHNA, CDR2 YNFKEQ. This CDR3 has 15 residues. The junction had 4 bases not matched to a gene; V was cut back by 1 base and J by 2 bases. The CDR3 loop is CASSQGTAGAYEQYV. The CDR3 region has the DNA TGTGCCAGCAGCCAAGGAACAGCGGGAGCCTACGAGCAGTACGTC.

The chain uses TRBV7-9 and TRBJ2-3; D is unclear. V was clipped by 5 bases and J by 0 bases, with 9 bases between them. The CDR3 totals 14 residues. The germline gives CDR1 SEHNR, CDR2 FQNEAQ (reference sequence). CDR3 DNA sequence: TGTGCCAGCAGCCGGGTCTTTAGCACAGATACGCAGTATTTT. As protein: CASSRVFSTDTQYF.